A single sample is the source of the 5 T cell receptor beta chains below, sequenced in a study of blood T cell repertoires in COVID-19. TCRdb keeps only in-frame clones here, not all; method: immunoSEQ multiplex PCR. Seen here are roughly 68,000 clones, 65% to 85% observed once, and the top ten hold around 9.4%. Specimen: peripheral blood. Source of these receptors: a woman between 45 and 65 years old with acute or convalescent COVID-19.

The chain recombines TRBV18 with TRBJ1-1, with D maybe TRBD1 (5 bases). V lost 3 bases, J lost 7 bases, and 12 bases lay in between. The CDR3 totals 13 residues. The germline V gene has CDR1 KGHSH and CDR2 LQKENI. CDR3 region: CASSPSRVGEAFF. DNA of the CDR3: TGTGCCAGCTCACCTTCCAGGGTGGGTGAAGCTTTCTTT.

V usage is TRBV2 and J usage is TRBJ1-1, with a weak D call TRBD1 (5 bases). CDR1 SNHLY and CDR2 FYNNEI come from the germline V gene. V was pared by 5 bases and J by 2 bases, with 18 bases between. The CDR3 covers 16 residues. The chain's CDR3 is CASSPRGRESNTEAFF. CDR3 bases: TGTGCCAGCAGTCCCCGGGGACGGGAGAGTAACACTGAAGCTTTCTTT.

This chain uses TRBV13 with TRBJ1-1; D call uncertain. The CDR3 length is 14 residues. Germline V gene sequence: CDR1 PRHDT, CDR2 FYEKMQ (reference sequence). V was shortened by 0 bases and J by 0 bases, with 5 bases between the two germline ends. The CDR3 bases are TGTGCCAGCAGCTTAGGGGGCTTGAACACTGAAGCTTTCTTT. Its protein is CASSLGGLNTEAFF.

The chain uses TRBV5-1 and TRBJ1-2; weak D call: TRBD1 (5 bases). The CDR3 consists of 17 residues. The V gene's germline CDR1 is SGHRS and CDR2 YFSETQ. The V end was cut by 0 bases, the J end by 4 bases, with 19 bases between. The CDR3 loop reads CASSLAEQAPIFYGYTF. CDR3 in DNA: TGCGCCAGCAGCTTGGCCGAACAGGCTCCAATTTTCTATGGCTACACCTTC.

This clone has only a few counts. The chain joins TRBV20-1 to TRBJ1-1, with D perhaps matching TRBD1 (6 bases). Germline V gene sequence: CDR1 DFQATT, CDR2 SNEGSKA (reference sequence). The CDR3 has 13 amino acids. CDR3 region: CTASQGPNTEAFF. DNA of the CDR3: TGCACCGCTAGTCAGGGGCCGAACACTGAAGCTTTCTTT.